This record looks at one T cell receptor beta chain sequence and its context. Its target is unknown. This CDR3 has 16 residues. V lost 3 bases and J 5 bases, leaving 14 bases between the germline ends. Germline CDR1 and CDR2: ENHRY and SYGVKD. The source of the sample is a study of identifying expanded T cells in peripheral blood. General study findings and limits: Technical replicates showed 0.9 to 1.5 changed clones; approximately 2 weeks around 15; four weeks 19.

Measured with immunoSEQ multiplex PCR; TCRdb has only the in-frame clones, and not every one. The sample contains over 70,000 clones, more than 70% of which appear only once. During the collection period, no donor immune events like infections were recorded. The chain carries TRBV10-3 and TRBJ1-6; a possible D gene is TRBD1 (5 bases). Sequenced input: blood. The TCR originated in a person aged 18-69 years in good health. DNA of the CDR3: TGTGCCATCAGTGAACGGGGGATGTCAAATAATTCACCCCTCCACTTT. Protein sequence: CAISERGMSNNSPLHF.